This T cell receptor (beta chain) was retrieved from a study of T cells in Graves' hyperthyroidism and ophthalmopathy. Using RNA transcripts as the source, TCR beta CDR3 regions were amplified. A first-round RT-PCR of the TCR CDR3 used the HTBI primer set. MiXCR, run by TCRdb on the multiplex PCR reads, gives a single entry per CDR3 protein. The table has 350,000 to 400,000 distinct CDR3 sequences, about a fifth seen once; the top ten hold about 3.7%. Aged 18 to 65, the patients had hyperthyroidism that was newly diagnosed and had lasted under 2 months. Uncontrolled infection, other autoimmune disease, pregnancy and lactation each barred patients from inclusion. Each diagnosis drew on symptoms, thyroxine, TRAb, thyroid ultrasound and orbital computed tomography findings. This clonotype was picked up many times. The length of the CDR3 is 14 residues. The V gene lost 2 bases and the J gene lost 6 bases, with 14 bases spanning the gap. Germline V gives CDR1 SGHRS, CDR2 YFSETQ.

The chain recombines TRBV5-1 with TRBJ1-2, with D perhaps matching TRBD1 (6 bases). The origin of this receptor is a woman aged 18-29 years with Graves' hyperthyroidism. Material for sequencing was blood. CDR3 nucleotides: TGCGCCAGCAGCTTTAACAGGGTCCTTGATGGCTACACCTTC. Translated, it gives CASSFNRVLDGYTF.